Listed below are T cell receptor beta chains from one sample, sequenced in a study of shared T cell receptors in the human thymus. Clones were read by immunoSEQ multiplex PCR, and TCRdb kept only the in-frame ones, dropping some. The sample records some 720,000 clones, roughly 90% being singletons. This sample also appeared in a second study, on human thymus T cells.

What was sequenced was thymocytes. The receptors were sampled from a boy in the first two years of life with a congenital heart defect. Both conserved end residues are part of each CDR3. The D gene is left open where the match is weak. Expanded clones are given a class, and other clones once, few, many or no size at all.

-,-,TRBJ2-1,TRBV4-1,CASSQGLPGRGKDEQFF,TGCGCCAGCAGCCAGGGTCTTCCGGGCCGGGGTAAGGATGAGCAGTTCTTC
few,TRBD2,TRBJ2-3,TRBV19,CASSSRYGGSTDTQYF,TGTGCCAGTAGTTCCCGATACGGGGGGAGCACAGATACGCAGTATTTT
-,TRBD1,TRBJ1-2,TRBV29-1,CSVEDLRSGQGARGDGYTF,TGCAGCGTTGAAGATTTAAGATCGGGACAGGGGGCGCGCGGAGATGGCTACACCTTC
-,TRBD2,TRBJ2-2,TRBV15,CATSRVGRGTGELFF,TGTGCCACCAGCAGAGTGGGGAGGGGCACCGGGGAGCTGTTTTTT
-,-,TRBJ1-2,TRBV20-1,CSAEEGLGYTF,TGCAGTGCTGAGGAGGGGCTTGGCTACACCTTC
-,-,TRBJ2-5,TRBV11-2,CASSQGHPGETQYF,TGTGCCAGCAGCCAGGGACACCCCGGTGAGACCCAGTACTTC
-,-,TRBJ1-4,TRBV18,CASSPYFGVTNEKLFF,TGTGCCAGCTCACCGTATTTCGGGGTAACTAATGAAAAACTGTTTTTT
once,-,TRBJ2-7,TRBV11-3,CASSFAGSTPSEQYF,TGTGCCAGCAGCTTCGCCGGGAGTACACCGTCCGAGCAGTACTTC
-,TRBD1,TRBJ1-2,TRBV18,CASSPVTGGSNYGYTF,TGTGCCAGCTCACCAGTTACAGGGGGATCTAACTATGGCTACACCTTC
-,-,TRBJ1-2,TRBV5-4,CASSLGQIYGYTF,TGTGCCAGCAGCTTGGGACAGATCTATGGCTACACCTTC
-,-,TRBJ1-3,TRBV6-1,CASSERSGPGNTIYF,TGTGCCAGCAGTGAAAGGTCTGGGCCGGGAAACACCATATATTTT
-,TRBD2,TRBJ2-7,TRBV11-2,CASSAGTSGRPPEQYF,TGTGCCAGCAGCGCTGGGACTAGCGGGAGACCCCCCGAGCAGTACTTC
-,-,TRBJ2-7,TRBV12-1,CASSFGLASSYEQYF,TGTGCCAGCAGCTTTGGCCTAGCGAGCTCCTACGAGCAGTACTTC
once,TRBD2,TRBJ2-3,TRBV28,CASSSPGREGTDTQYF,TGTGCCAGCAGTTCACCTGGGCGGGAGGGGACAGATACGCAGTATTTT
-,-,TRBJ1-1,TRBV7-2,CASSLGKSWNTEAFF,TGTGCCAGCAGCTTAGGTAAGAGTTGGAACACTGAAGCTTTCTTT
-,-,TRBJ2-2,TRBV7-4,CASSLQRTDNTGELFF,TGTGCCAGCAGCTTACAAAGGACAGACAACACCGGGGAGCTGTTTTTT
-,TRBD1,TRBJ1-5,TRBV27,CARPTGGLDQPQHF,TGTGCCAGACCGACAGGGGGCTTAGATCAGCCCCAGCATTTT
few,TRBD1,TRBJ1-1,TRBV19,CASKRTGLNTEAFF,TGTGCCAGTAAACGGACAGGACTAAACACTGAAGCTTTCTTT
-,-,TRBJ2-5,TRBV27,CASRPGRTDQETQYF,TGTGCCAGCAGACCGGGAAGGACCGACCAAGAGACCCAGTACTTC
-,TRBD1,TRBJ2-7,TRBV4-3,CASSQDRQGGYEQYF,TGCGCCAGCAGCCAAGACCGACAGGGCGGCTACGAGCAGTACTTC
once,TRBD2,TRBJ2-3,TRBV4-3,CASSQEGLAGGNTDTQYF,TGCGCCAGCAGCCAAGAAGGACTAGCGGGAGGGAACACAGATACGCAGTATTTT
-,-,TRBJ1-2,TRBV19,CATLGGNGPTF,TGTGCCACCCTAGGGGGAAACGGTCCCACCTTC
-,TRBD2,TRBJ2-7,TRBV14,CASSQGTSGPLKSYEQYF,TGTGCCAGCAGCCAAGGGACTAGCGGGCCCTTAAAGTCCTACGAGCAGTACTTC
few,-,TRBJ1-1,TRBV14,CASSQEGGILNTEAFF,TGTGCCAGCAGCCAAGAGGGCGGGATCTTGAACACTGAAGCTTTCTTT
-,TRBD1,TRBJ2-1,TRBV11-2,CASSSNPRTGGVNEQFF,TGTGCCAGCAGCTCGAACCCCAGGACAGGGGGCGTCAATGAGCAGTTCTTC
-,-,TRBJ2-3,TRBV4-3,CASSQEQGYTDTQYF,TGCGCCAGCAGCCAAGAACAGGGATACACAGATACGCAGTATTTT
few,-,TRBJ2-7,TRBV4-3,CASSQDLILHEQYF,TGCGCCAGCAGCCAAGATCTGATACTCCACGAGCAGTACTTC
-,-,TRBJ1-4,TRBV4-3,CASSQEHRAFNEKLFF,TGCGCCAGCAGCCAAGAGCACAGGGCCTTTAATGAAAAACTGTTTTTT
-,-,TRBJ2-5,TRBV5-4,CASSYPRDQETQYF,TGTGCCAGCAGCTATCCTCGGGACCAAGAGACCCAGTACTTC
-,-,TRBJ2-7,TRBV6-6,CASRGAYEQYF,TGTGCCAGCAGGGGGGCTTACGAGCAGTACTTC
few,TRBD1,TRBJ1-5,TRBV2,CASSEKGTGGYQPQHF,TGTGCCAGCAGTGAAAAGGGGACAGGGGGTTATCAGCCCCAGCATTTT
-,TRBD2,TRBJ2-7,TRBV28,CASTWTSGTPNSTYEQYF,TGTGCCAGCACCTGGACTAGCGGGACCCCAAACTCCACCTACGAGCAGTACTTC
-,-,TRBJ2-5,TRBV7-2,CASSPGASSSQETQYF,TGTGCCAGCAGCCCAGGGGCTAGTTCATCCCAAGAGACCCAGTACTTC
-,-,TRBJ1-1,TRBV15,CATSRATENTEAFF,TGTGCCACCAGCAGAGCGACAGAGAACACTGAAGCTTTCTTT
-,-,TRBJ1-1,TRBV14,CASSQDLQGFTEAFF,TGTGCCAGCAGCCAAGATTTGCAGGGGTTCACTGAAGCTTTCTTT
-,-,TRBJ2-1,TRBV28,CASSLARRKQFF,TGTGCCAGCAGTTTAGCGAGGAGGAAGCAGTTCTTC
-,-,TRBJ2-7,TRBV6-6,CASSCAGSSYEQYF,TGTGCCAGCAGTTGTGCAGGAAGCTCCTACGAGCAGTACTTC
-,-,TRBJ2-2,TRBV4-2,CASSQDSTGELFF,TGTGCCAGCAGCCAAGATAGCACCGGGGAGCTGTTTTTT
-,-,TRBJ2-5,TRBV2,CASSEGFAGSLETQYF,TGTGCCAGCAGTGAAGGGTTTGCAGGGTCATTGGAGACCCAGTACTTC
-,TRBD2,TRBJ2-2,TRBV25-1,CASSGVAGATGGELFF,TGTGCCAGCAGTGGGGTAGCGGGAGCCACCGGCGGGGAGCTGTTTTTT
few,-,TRBJ1-4,TRBV6-5,CASREQGNEKLFF,TGTGCCAGCAGGGAACAGGGAAATGAAAAACTGTTTTTT
once,TRBD2,TRBJ2-7,TRBV7-8,CASSQGGTSDHYEQYF,TGTGCCAGCAGCCAAGGCGGGACTAGCGACCACTACGAGCAGTACTTC
-,TRBD1,TRBJ1-5,TRBV27,CASSIRQGAIQPQHF,TGTGCCAGCAGTATCCGACAGGGGGCGATCCAGCCCCAGCATTTT
-,TRBD2,TRBJ2-1,TRBV4-1,CASSQRGGEGRHEQFF,TGCGCCAGCAGCCAAAGGGGCGGGGAGGGCCGACATGAGCAGTTCTTC
once,TRBD2,TRBJ2-3,TRBV7-3,CASSPLAGGVTDTQYF,TGTGCCAGCAGCCCCCTAGCGGGAGGGGTCACAGATACGCAGTATTTT
once,TRBD2,TRBJ2-7,TRBV7-2,CASSLGTSGKRLYF,TGTGCCAGCAGCTTAGGCACTAGCGGGAAAAGGCTGTACTTC